This T cell receptor (beta chain) was sequenced during a study of blood T cell repertoires in COVID-19. Clones were sequenced by immunoSEQ multiplex PCR, and TCRdb holds only the in-frame ones, with some missing. The sample has 120,000 to 150,000 clones; around 87% are singletons. Note on this clone: It is unclear where the CDR3 begins or ends on the DNA, so no DNA is shown, and the CDR3 is as TCRdb lists it.

The germline CDR1 and CDR2 sequences are SGHRS and YFSETQ. The CDR3 is made up of 17 amino acids, end residues included. V usage is TRBV5-1 and J usage is TRBJ1-4; whether TRBD1, the table's D call, matches the DNA was not checked. The sequenced sample consisted of peripheral blood. The sequence was collected from a woman aged 50 to 60 with active or convalescent COVID-19. The CDR3 is CASSFGQGEATNEKLFF.